This T cell receptor beta chain was profiled in a study of CD8+CD57+ T cells in acquired aplastic anemia. Study overall: Sorted CD4+ plus CD8+ cells gave DNA averaging approximately 3.2 ug.

Patients chosen for sequencing had shown CD8+CD57+ cell expansion by flow cytometry. Severe acquired aplastic anemia affected all patients. Patients were treatment-naive when blood was sampled. The template used for profiling TCR beta VDJ and CDR3 was genomic DNA. TCRdb fed the reads into MiXCR, producing one record per CDR3 protein. The sample records some 120,000 distinct CDR3 sequences, about two fifths being singletons. V lost 0 bases, J lost 9 bases, and 13 bases lay in between. The CDR3 has 15 residues. The germline gives CDR1 SGHTS, CDR2 YDEGEE. The sample holds many counts of this clonotype. Its matching antigen is unknown. Overall study results and limits: Overlapping CD8+ CDR3 repertoires of patients and controls contained approximately 28 shared sequences.

Sequenced input: sorted CD4+, CD8+, or CD8+CD57+ T cells (not recorded which) from PBMCs. This sequence joins TRBV5-8 and TRBJ1-6, with D perhaps TRBD1 (6 bases). The receptor's source is a human donor with aplastic anemia. DNA for the CDR3: TGTGCCAGCAGCTTGGTCGGGACATCGATTTCACCCCTCCACTTT. Translated, it gives CASSLVGTSISPLHF.